What follows describes a single TCR beta chain. The sample originates from a study of blood T cell repertoires in COVID-19. Study details: Acute-phase and convalescent COVID-19 samples originated in the United States, Italy and Spain. T cells, B-cell-depleted T cells, or PBMCs provided the cDNA or gDNA that served as material.

The CDR3 is 15 residues long. With 3 bases clipped from V and 5 bases from J, the junction kept 6 bases outside the gene matches. Germline values: CDR1 KGHSH, CDR2 LQKENI. How the authors handled the data: For nucleated cells, counts were estimated from reference gene primer amplification. Data came from immunoSEQ multiplex PCR; TCRdb stores just in-frame clones and leaves some out. V and J calls and clone size are given by that table; D and trimming were obtained from the DNA. The data contain 90,000 to 100,000 clones, more than 60% of them singletons. The TCR was taken from a man aged 65 to 79 with acute or convalescent COVID-19. Material: peripheral blood. The gene calls are TRBV18 and TRBJ2-1; 8 positions agree with TRBD2. CDR3 amino acids: CASSPLSGSHNEQFF. CDR3 sequence (DNA): TGTGCCAGCTCACCTCTCAGCGGGAGCCACAATGAGCAGTTCTTC. Combining the CDR3 with reference TRBV18 and TRBJ2-1 gives the whole variable domain NAGVMQNPRHLVRRRGQEARLRCSPMKGHSHVYWYRQLPEEGLKFMVYLQKENIIDESGMPKERFSAEFPKEGPSILRIQQVVRGDSAAYFCASSPLSGSHNEQFFGPGTRLTVL.